The rows below give T cell receptor beta chains drawn from one sample of a study of identical twins. TCRdb reprocessed the 5' RACE reads via MiXCR and lists one record per CDR3 protein. The table lists some 270,000 distinct CDR3 sequences, about 8.3% of them singletons, with about 3% in the top ten. This same sample was also part of a study on yellow fever vaccine responses in identical twins.

Sequenced input: CD8+ T cells sorted from blood. The receptors originated from a woman aged 18 to 35 in good health. Each CDR3 is given with its conserved first and last residue. Each record gives: D gene, clone size, V gene, J gene, CDR3 protein, CDR3 DNA. The D gene is left open where the match is weak. Some rows have no size entry. The others give once, few or many, or a class for an expanded clone.

>-|few|TRBV11-2|TRBJ2-3
CASSLDLGLAPYF
TGTGCCAGCAGCTTAGATCTAGGGCTAGCCCCGTATTTT
>TRBD2|many|TRBV4-3|TRBJ2-1
CASSQEGTSGRANEQFF
TGCGCCAGCAGCCAAGAGGGGACTAGCGGGAGGGCAAATGAGCAGTTCTTC
>-|many|TRBV12-5|TRBJ1-2
CASGLAPTEIYGYTF
TGTGCTAGTGGTTTGGCCCCGACAGAGATCTATGGCTACACCTTC
>-|few|TRBV27|TRBJ2-7
CASSFFQGYEQYF
TGTGCCAGCAGTTTTTTCCAGGGGTACGAGCAGTACTTC
>TRBD2|few|TRBV6-4|TRBJ2-3
CASSSGGTTDTQYF
TGTGCCAGCAGTAGCGGGGGGACTACAGATACGCAGTATTTT
>-|many|TRBV5-1|TRBJ2-3
CASSLRRVVGDTQYF
TGCGCCAGCAGCTTGCGACGGGTGGTCGGAGATACGCAGTATTTT
>-|many|TRBV6-6|TRBJ2-3
CASSYSYTDTQYF
TGTGCCAGCAGTTACTCGTATACAGATACGCAGTATTTT
>-|few|TRBV7-9|TRBJ2-7
CASSLETRPIYEQYF
TGTGCCAGCAGCTTAGAAACCCGGCCCATCTACGAGCAGTACTTC
>-|many|TRBV4-2|TRBJ2-5
CASSQEQAGKETQYF
TGTGCCAGCAGCCAAGAACAGGCGGGGAAAGAGACCCAGTACTTC
>-|few|TRBV5-5|TRBJ2-7
CASSFATTWDEQYF
TGTGCCAGCAGCTTTGCGACAACATGGGACGAGCAGTACTTC
>TRBD1|-|TRBV9|TRBJ2-2
CASSVAPGTGDTGELFF
TGTGCCAGCAGCGTAGCCCCCGGGACAGGGGACACCGGGGAGCTGTTTTTT
>-|-|TRBV9|TRBJ2-1
CASSAPTRLPRVDEQFF
TGTGCCAGCAGCGCTCCCACCCGCTTACCCAGGGTCGATGAGCAGTTCTTC
>-|many|TRBV20-1|TRBJ2-5
CSASDILGPGGPTETQYF
TGCAGTGCTAGCGACATTTTAGGTCCTGGGGGGCCAACAGAGACCCAGTACTTC
>-|-|TRBV4-2|TRBJ2-1
CASSQDETGQSSYNEQFF
TGTGCCAGCAGCCAAGATGAGACCGGCCAGAGCTCCTACAATGAGCAGTTCTTC
>TRBD1|-|TRBV19|TRBJ2-3
CATQQGADTQYF
TGTGCCACCCAACAGGGGGCGGATACGCAGTATTTT
>TRBD2|few|TRBV11-2|TRBJ2-7
CASSSGLAGGEQYF
TGTGCCAGCAGCTCAGGACTAGCGGGAGGCGAGCAGTACTTC
>TRBD2|few|TRBV28|TRBJ2-3
CASTLGTSGHTDTQYF
TGTGCCAGCACCCTGGGGACTAGCGGACACACAGATACGCAGTATTTT
>-|-|TRBV5-1|TRBJ2-1
CASIGQGNYNEQFF
TGCGCCAGCATCGGGCAGGGGAATTACAATGAGCAGTTCTTC
>TRBD1|many|TRBV29-1|TRBJ2-7
CSGLQGAGEQYF
TGCAGCGGGTTACAGGGGGCAGGCGAGCAGTACTTC
>TRBD1|many|TRBV6-6|TRBJ1-5
CAIGDRVGQPQHF
TGTGCCATAGGGGACAGGGTGGGGCAGCCCCAGCATTTT
>-|-|TRBV20-1|TRBJ2-7
CSTRHTAYEQYF
TGCAGTACGCGGCACACCGCCTACGAGCAGTACTTC
>-|few|TRBV12-3/TRBV12-4|TRBJ2-2
CASSFEGRGTGELFF
TGTGCCAGCAGTTTCGAGGGGCGCGGCACCGGGGAGCTGTTTTTT
>TRBD1|many|TRBV9|TRBJ2-3
CASNGDRDDTDTQYF
TGTGCCAGCAACGGAGACAGGGATGACACAGATACGCAGTATTTT
>TRBD2|-|TRBV4-3|TRBJ2-7
CASSQDPAGGRDEQYF
TGCGCCAGCAGCCAAGATCCCGCCGGCGGGAGGGACGAGCAGTACTTC
>-|-|TRBV7-2|TRBJ2-7
CASSFISGLVYEQYF
TGTGCCAGCAGCTTTATTAGCGGTCTTGTTTACGAGCAGTACTTC
>TRBD1|few|TRBV5-1|TRBJ2-7
CASSQTRGWDEQYF
TGCGCCAGCAGCCAAACCAGGGGGTGGGACGAGCAGTACTTC
>TRBD1|many|TRBV5-1|TRBJ2-7
CASSWFTGDSYEQYF
TGCGCCAGCAGCTGGTTTACAGGGGACTCCTACGAGCAGTACTTC
>TRBD2|once|TRBV6-2/TRBV6-3|TRBJ2-1
CASSMREGVDEQFF
TGTGCCAGCAGTATGCGGGAGGGCGTCGATGAGCAGTTCTTC
>-|-|TRBV10-2|TRBJ2-2
CASSEPTGELFF
TGCGCCAGCAGTGAGCCCACCGGGGAGCTGTTTTTT
>TRBD2|few|TRBV4-3|TRBJ2-1
CASSQAGLAKNEQFF
TGCGCCAGCAGCCAAGCGGGACTAGCGAAGAATGAGCAGTTCTTC